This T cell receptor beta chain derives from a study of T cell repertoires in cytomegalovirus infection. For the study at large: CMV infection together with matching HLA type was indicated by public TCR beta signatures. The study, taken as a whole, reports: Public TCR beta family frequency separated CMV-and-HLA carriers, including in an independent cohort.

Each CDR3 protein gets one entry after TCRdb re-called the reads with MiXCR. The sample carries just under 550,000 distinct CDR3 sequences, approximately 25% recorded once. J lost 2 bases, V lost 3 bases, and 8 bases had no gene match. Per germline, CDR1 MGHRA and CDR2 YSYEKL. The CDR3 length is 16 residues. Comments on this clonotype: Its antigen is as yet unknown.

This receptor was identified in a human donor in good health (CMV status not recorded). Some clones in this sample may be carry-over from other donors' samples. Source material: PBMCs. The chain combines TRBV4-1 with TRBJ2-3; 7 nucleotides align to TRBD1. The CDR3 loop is CASSQTGTATTDTQYF. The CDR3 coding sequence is TGCGCCAGCAGCCAGACCGGGACAGCTACCACAGATACGCAGTATTTT.